This TCR beta chain was documented in a study of T-cell reconstitution after alpha-beta-depleted transplantation in children. J was trimmed by 4 bases and V by 7 bases; bases with no gene match: 7. The CDR3 is 13 residues long. Germline values: CDR1 SQVTM, CDR2 ANQGSEA. Molecular barcoding with unique molecular identifiers was used for the TCRbeta library. TCRdb itself ran the PCR reads through MiXCR, one entry per CDR3 protein. This table has approximately 490,000 distinct CDR3 sequences, around 13% appearing once. This clonotype was recorded many times. The chain has TRBV29-1 and TRBJ2-3; 8 nucleotides line up with TRBD2. This TCR derives from a human donor who donated a stem cell graft to a child with combined immunodeficiency. The source was PBMCs from the stem cell graft donor, collected from the stem cell graft. DNA for the CDR3: TGCAGCGCCGATCGGGGGGGCGCAGATACGCAGTATTTT. Protein: CSADRGGADTQYF.